One sample yielded the 24 T cell receptor beta chains listed below, sequenced in a study of cytomegalovirus exposure and HLA in healthy donors. PCR primers comprised 60 Vbeta and 13 Jbeta primers. Repertoires were generated with immunoSEQ multiplex PCR, while TCRdb's copy carries only in-frame clones and drops some. The table lists 150,000 to 200,000 clones, 80% of them singletons. The sample was PBMCs. The receptors here all came from a middle-aged woman in good health and CMV-seronegative.

This clone appeared a single time. V gene TRBV28 combines with J gene TRBJ2-1; 8 positions agree with TRBD2. The CDR3 has 15 amino acids. V dropped 6 bases and J dropped 6; count of bases not matched to a gene: 10. Germline V lookup: CDR1 MDHEN, CDR2 SYDVKM. CDR3 bases: TGTGCCAGCAGCCGTACCCCCGGGACTAGCAATGAGCAGTTCTTC. It is translated as CASSRTPGTSNEQFF.

V usage is TRBV6-4 and J usage is TRBJ2-3; 12 positions agree with TRBD2. This CDR3 spans 16 amino acids. The ends lost 5 bases at V and 4 bases at J; junction bases unmatched: 7. Germline-derived CDR1 and CDR2 are MRHNA and SNTAGT. The CDR3 is CASSPGLAGFADTQYF. The CDR3 region has the DNA TGTGCCAGCAGTCCAGGACTAGCGGGGTTCGCAGATACGCAGTATTTT.

This chain joins TRBV4-2 and TRBJ1-5, with a possible D match to TRBD1 (6 bases). The CDR3 consists of 16 residues. The V end lost 0 bases, the J end lost 1 base, and 10 bases lay between the germline ends. Germline CDR1 LGHNA, CDR2 YNFKEQ. This chain's CDR3 is CASSQDRGESNQPQHF. CDR3 nucleotides: TGTGCCAGCAGCCAAGACAGGGGTGAGAGCAATCAGCCCCAGCATTTT.

The J gene is TRBJ2-5, the V gene TRBV7-9, with TRBD2 identical over 8 bases. With 5 bases clipped from V and 4 bases from J, the junction kept 6 bases outside the gene matches. The V gene's germline CDR1 is SEHNR and CDR2 FQNEAQ (reference sequence). CDR3 size: 14 residues. CDR3 sequence reads: CASSRGGSGETQYF. The CDR3 DNA sequence: TGTGCCAGCAGCCGCGGGGGGTCGGGAGAGACCCAGTACTTC. Using reference TRBV7-9 and TRBJ2-5 for the parts outside the CDR3, the full variable domain is DTGVSQNPRHKITKRGQNVTFRCDPISEHNRLYWYRQTLGQGPEFLTYFQNEAQLEKSRLLSDRFSAERPKGSFSTLEIQRTEQGDSAMYLCASSRGGSGETQYFGPGTRLLVL.

The V call is TRBV5-1, the J call TRBJ2-1; D might be TRBD1 (6 bases). Germline values: CDR1 SGHRS, CDR2 YFSETQ. This CDR3 has 13 amino acids. V was cut by 1 base and J by 9 bases, with 11 bases left in between. The CDR3 DNA is TGCGCCAGCAGCTTGAACAGGGCAGGTGAGCAGTTCTTC. Its translation is CASSLNRAGEQFF.

The J gene is TRBJ2-5, the V gene TRBV4-3, with D maybe TRBD1 (5 bases). V shed 1 base and J shed 2 bases, with 11 bases lying between them. This CDR3 comprises 15 residues. The V gene's germline CDR1 is LGHNA and CDR2 YSLEER. CDR3 region: CASSQGGLSQETQYF. Here the CDR3 DNA reads TGCGCCAGCAGCCAAGGGGGCCTTTCGCAAGAGACCCAGTACTTC.

The rearrangement links TRBV28 to TRBJ1-3, with 7 bases aligning to TRBD1. Germline trimming cut 8 bases from V and 3 bases from J; bases unmatched to any gene: 7. The CDR3 is made up of 14 amino acids. Germline lookup yields CDR1 MDHEN and CDR2 SYDVKM. Here the CDR3 reads CASGYRGSGNTIYF. The CDR3 coding sequence is TGTGCCAGCGGCTACAGGGGAAGTGGAAACACCATATATTTT.

V gene TRBV21-1 combines with J gene TRBJ1-2; the D call TRBD1 from the table was never checked on the DNA. TRBV21-1 is assigned pseudogene status. The CDR3 has 18 amino acids. The DNA of the CDR3 is TGTGCCAGCAACCCCAGCCGGGACACAGGGCGGCGGAACTATGGCTACACCTTC. This translates into CASNPSRDTGRRNYGYTF.

This clone was observed a single time. The rearrangement uses TRBV5-5 and TRBJ1-6; D is perhaps TRBD1 (5 bases). The CDR3 sequence is 15 residues long. V was shortened by 0 bases and J by 9 bases, with 13 bases between the two germline ends. The V gene's germline CDR1 is SGHKS and CDR2 YYEKEE (reference sequence). CDR3 coding DNA: TGTGCCAGCAGCTTGGTATCGGGGGAGCGTTCACCCCTCCACTTT. Its protein product is CASSLVSGERSPLHF.

The chain uses TRBV5-1 and TRBJ2-3; possibly TRBD1 for D (5 bases). Germline V gives CDR1 SGHRS, CDR2 YFSETQ. V was trimmed by 4 bases and J by 3 bases, leaving 12 bases between them. The CDR3 extends over 14 amino acids. This chain's CDR3 is CASSQGDSTDTQYF. The CDR3 coding sequence is TGCGCCAGCAGCCAAGGGGATAGTACAGATACGCAGTATTTT.

The V call is TRBV5-1, the J call TRBJ1-3; 8 bases map to TRBD1. Unmatched junction bases numbered 3, after V lost 2 bases and J lost 2 bases. CDR1 and CDR2 from the germline V gene are SGHRS and YFSETQ. The CDR3 spans 15 residues. CDR3 nucleotides: TGCGCCAGCAGCTTTACAGGGGGGCCTGGAAACACCATATATTTT. It specifies CASSFTGGPGNTIYF.

The chain links TRBV19 to TRBJ2-5; TRBD1 matches at 8 bases. Germline CDR1 is LNHDA and CDR2 is SQIVND (reference sequence). J lost 4 bases, V lost 8 bases, and 6 bases had no gene match. CDR3 length equals 13 residues. CDR3: CASGPTGVETQYF. In DNA, the CDR3 is TGTGCCAGTGGTCCGACAGGGGTAGAGACCCAGTACTTC. Together with reference TRBV19 and TRBJ2-5, the CDR3 gives the full variable domain: DGGITQSPKYLFRKEGQNVTLSCEQNLNHDAMYWYRQDPGQGLRLIYYSQIVNDFQKGDIAEGYSVSREKKESFPLTVTSAQKNPTAFYLCASGPTGVETQYFGPGTRLLVL.

The V and J genes are TRBV6-1 and TRBJ1-2; D is unclear. CDR3 length equals 12 residues. Germline CDR1 is MNHNS and CDR2 is SASEGT. Trimming took off 4 bases at V and 4 bases at J, with 7 bases between the two ends. The CDR3 nucleotides read TGTGCCAGCAGTGTAGAACCCTATGGCTACACCTTC. Its translation: CASSVEPYGYTF.

This clone was counted between two and nine times. The chain links TRBV4-2 to TRBJ1-6, with D possibly TRBD1 on 5 matching bases. Trimming removed 0 bases from V and 13 bases from J, with 19 bases in between. Germline CDR1 reads LGHNA; CDR2 reads YNFKEQ. The CDR3 contains 16 residues. The CDR3 loop is CASSQDFGGAVDPLHF. CDR3 nucleotides: TGTGCCAGCAGCCAAGATTTTGGAGGGGCGGTTGATCCCCTCCACTTT.

The chain has TRBV9 and TRBJ2-5; D possibly corresponds to TRBD1 (7 bases). Trimming cost V 2 bases and J 5 bases, with 16 bases left between them. This CDR3 comprises 15 residues. Per the germline V gene, CDR1 is SGDLS and CDR2 is YYNGEE. In nucleotides, the CDR3 is TGTGCCAGCAGCGTCCTGGAGGGGGCGTGGGAGACCCAGTACTTC. Protein: CASSVLEGAWETQYF.

This clone was seen only a few times. This sample also contains other DNA sequences that code for the same CDR3. The chain uses TRBV5-5 and TRBJ1-1; 9 nucleotides align to TRBD1. V was clipped by 4 bases and J by 5 bases; unmatched bases: 3. The CDR3 contains 13 residues. Germline V gene sequence: CDR1 SGHKS, CDR2 YYEKEE (reference sequence). CDR3 sequence: CASSSDRGTEAFF. Written as DNA, the CDR3 is TGTGCCAGCAGCAGCGACAGGGGGACTGAAGCTTTCTTT.

This chain links TRBV7-2 with TRBJ2-1; weak D call: TRBD2 (5 bases). From germline, CDR1 is SGHTA and CDR2 FQGNSA. This CDR3 spans 16 amino acids. V lost 5 bases and J lost 7, with 21 bases in between. This CDR3 reads CASSPRRTGVGNEQFF. In nucleotides, the CDR3 is TGTGCCAGCAGCCCCCGTAGGACTGGGGTTGGGAATGAGCAGTTCTTC. Full variable domain (remainder filled in from reference TRBV7-2 and TRBJ2-1): GAGVSQSPSNKVTEKGKDVELRCDPISGHTALYWYRQSLGQGLEFLIYFQGNSAPDKSGLPSDRFSAERTGGSVSTLTIQRTQQEDSAVYLCASSPRRTGVGNEQFFGPGTRLTVL.

Here the CDR3 DNA reads TGTGCCAGCAGCAACTCTGGAAACACCATATATTTT. This encodes CASSNSGNTIYF. The rearrangement uses TRBV6-1 and TRBJ1-3, with D uncertain. The CDR3 is made up of 12 amino acids. The germline CDR1 and CDR2 sequences are MNHNS and SASEGT. V lost 6 bases to trimming and J lost 0 bases, with 3 bases between them.

The V gene is TRBV28, the J gene TRBJ2-4; 7 positions match TRBD1. The CDR3 loop spans 16 amino acids. The germline gives CDR1 MDHEN, CDR2 SYDVKM. With V trimmed by 7 bases and J by 6 bases, 15 bases remained unmatched. CDR3 DNA sequence: TGTGCCAGCAACAGGGGCCAATGGTCAACCCGAAACATTCAGTACTTC. This encodes CASNRGQWSTRNIQYF.

This clone appeared once. This chain joins TRBV6-5 and TRBJ2-2; 7 bases are a match to TRBD1. This CDR3 contains 14 residues. Germline-derived CDR1 and CDR2 are MNHEY and SVGAGI. V lost 6 bases and J lost 4; bases outside the gene matches: 5. CDR3 sequence: CASSRQGFTGELFF. CDR3 bases: TGTGCCAGCAGCCGACAGGGCTTCACCGGGGAGCTGTTTTTT.

This clone was found once. The rearrangement links TRBV29-1 to TRBJ2-2; 7 nucleotides align to TRBD1. The CDR3 runs 14 residues. Germline assignment: CDR1 SQVTM and CDR2 ANQGSEA. Losses at the gene ends were 8 bases for V and 4 bases for J; bases not matched to a gene: 10. The CDR3 sequence: CSIGRDSGTGELFF. The CDR3 DNA reads as TGCAGCATCGGTAGGGACAGTGGCACCGGGGAGCTGTTTTTT.

This chain joins TRBV5-1 and TRBJ2-1, with TRBD2 matching over 11 bases. This CDR3 comprises 17 residues. The V segment lost 0 bases and the J segment 10 bases; nucleotides outside the gene matches: 12. Germline lookup yields CDR1 SGHRS and CDR2 YFSETQ. CDR3 sequence (DNA): TGCGCCAGCAGCTTGGGGGCTAGCGGGGGGACCACCCGGGAGCAGTTCTTC. Protein: CASSLGASGGTTREQFF.

This rearrangement joins TRBV18 to TRBJ2-4; TRBD1 matches 9 bases. CDR1 and CDR2 from the germline V gene are KGHSH and LQKENI. The CDR3 consists of 15 residues. Trimming removed 2 bases from V and 7 bases from J; junction bases left unmatched: 6. The CDR3 loop reads CASSPGTGYFNIQYF. The CDR3 coding sequence is TGTGCCAGCTCACCAGGGACAGGGTACTTTAACATTCAGTACTTC.

The chain uses TRBV4-3 and TRBJ2-2, with TRBD1 matching over 9 bases. J was trimmed by 7 bases and V by 4 bases; bases with no gene match: 10. Germline V gene lookup returns CDR1 LGHNA and CDR2 YSLEER. This CDR3 comprises 16 residues. The CDR3 DNA reads TGCGCCAGCAGCCGGATACAGGGGGCGGATCGCGGGGAGCTGTTTTTT. It codes for CASSRIQGADRGELFF.